Listed below are T cell receptor beta chains from one sample, sequenced in a study of cytomegalovirus exposure and HLA in healthy donors. Assay used: immunoSEQ multiplex PCR; TCRdb lists only in-frame clones, some missing. There are 130,000 to 150,000 clones in the sample; approximately 90% occur only once, and less than 5.5% lies in the top ten. The specimen sequenced was PBMCs. Receptors were obtained from a young man in good health and CMV-seropositive. CDR3s include the opening cysteine and the closing phenylalanine or tryptophan. The order of the fields is V gene, J gene, clone size, D gene, CDR3 DNA, CDR3 protein. D genes are given only for firm matches. Clone sizes are given selectively: once, few, many, or a class where the clone is expanded.

TRBV30,TRBJ2-3,.,.,TGTGCCTGGAGGGCCGTTGGGCGGGGAGATACGCAGTATTTT,CAWRAVGRGDTQYF
TRBV5-1,TRBJ2-1,.,.,TGCGCCAGCAGCTTGAGTAGCTCTCTCTCCTACAATGAGCAGTTCTTC,CASSLSSSLSYNEQFF
TRBV4-1,TRBJ2-7,.,TRBD1,TGCGCCAGCAGCCAAGAAACCGGGACAGGCAGGTTCGAGCAGTACTTC,CASSQETGTGRFEQYF
TRBV30,TRBJ2-3,.,TRBD2,TGTGCCTGGAGTGTCCCAGCGGGAGACCCAGATACGCAGTATTTT,CAWSVPAGDPDTQYF
TRBV30,TRBJ1-4,.,TRBD1,TGTGCCTGGGGGACAGCAACTAATGAAAAACTGTTTTTT,CAWGTATNEKLFF
TRBV11-2,TRBJ2-1,.,TRBD2,TGTGCCAGCAGCTCCTATTCCGGGACTAGCGGTCTCAATGAGCAGTTCTTC,CASSSYSGTSGLNEQFF
TRBV4-2,TRBJ1-4,.,TRBD1,TGTGCCAGCAGCTCGAGGACAGGGAATGAAAAACTGTTTTTT,CASSSRTGNEKLFF
TRBV6-6,TRBJ1-2,few,TRBD1,TGTGCCAGCACAGGGGAGGGACAGGGGTATGGCTACACCTTC,CASTGEGQGYGYTF
TRBV9,TRBJ1-6,.,.,TGTGCCAGCAGCGTAGAGGGCAGGGGAAATTCACCCCTCCACTTT,CASSVEGRGNSPLHF
TRBV30,TRBJ1-1,.,.,TGTGCCTGGGTATTGAACACTGAAGCTTTCTTT,CAWVLNTEAFF
TRBV7-8,TRBJ1-2,.,.,TGTGCCAGCAGCTTTATAACCACTTCCCGTGCTGGCTACACCTTC,CASSFITTSRAGYTF
TRBV10-3,TRBJ1-3,.,.,TGTGCCATCGGTAGAGAAAACACCATATATTTT,CAIGRENTIYF
TRBV10-3,TRBJ2-2,.,TRBD2,TGTGCCATCAGTGATACGGGGCTAGCGGGGGCTCTCGGGGAGCTGTTTTTT,CAISDTGLAGALGELFF
TRBV28,TRBJ2-7,.,TRBD1,TGTGCCAGCAGTTTAGGGACAGGGTTTCCCAAGGATCAGTACTTC,CASSLGTGFPKDQYF
TRBV19,TRBJ2-7,.,TRBD1,TGTGCCAGTAGTATTGTGCAGGGGGCAACATACGAGCAGTACTTC,CASSIVQGATYEQYF
TRBV19,TRBJ1-1,.,TRBD1,TGTGCCAGTAGTACGGACAGGCGGAACACTGAAGCTTTCTTT,CASSTDRRNTEAFF
TRBV10-3,TRBJ2-2,.,TRBD2,TGTGCCATCAGTGACGCGGGAGACACCGGGGAGCTGTTTTTT,CAISDAGDTGELFF
TRBV19,TRBJ2-1,.,TRBD1,TGTGCCAGTAGTCCCCGGACAGGGAGAGATGAGCAGTTCTTC,CASSPRTGRDEQFF
TRBV27,TRBJ2-5,.,TRBD2,TGTGCCAGCAGTCCCCGAGGGACTAGGTTTTATGAGACCCAGTACTTC,CASSPRGTRFYETQYF
TRBV6-5,TRBJ1-1,.,.,TGTGCCAGCAGTCTCTACAGGGCTGGCACTGAAGCTTTCTTT,CASSLYRAGTEAFF
TRBV27,TRBJ1-2,.,TRBD1,TGTGCCAGCAGTCCGGGGACAGGCCCTCTACTCTTC,CASSPGTGPLLF
TRBV4-2,TRBJ1-2,.,.,TGTGCCAGCAGCCTAAAAGCCTCGAACAACTATGGCTACACCTTC,CASSLKASNNYGYTF
TRBV5-1,TRBJ2-1,once,TRBD2,TGCGCCAGCAGGTTCGCTAGCGGAGTGTACAATGAGCAGTTCTTC,CASRFASGVYNEQFF
TRBV5-6,TRBJ1-6,few,.,TGTGCCAGCAGCTTAGGCGCGGAGCATTCACCCCTCCACTTT,CASSLGAEHSPLHF
TRBV6-5,TRBJ1-2,.,TRBD1,TGTGCCAGCAGTTTTGACAGGGAGGACTATGGCTACACCTTC,CASSFDREDYGYTF
TRBV5-1,TRBJ2-1,.,TRBD2,TGCGCCAGCAGATTAAGAGGACTAGCGGGGGTATTGGGTGAGCAGTTCTTC,CASRLRGLAGVLGEQFF
TRBV27,TRBJ1-3,.,TRBD1,TGTGCCAGCAGTAGACAGGGGCTTTCTGGAAACACCATATATTTT,CASSRQGLSGNTIYF
TRBV27,TRBJ1-2,.,.,TGTGCCAGCAGCAACGTAGACACAAATTATGGCTACACCTTC,CASSNVDTNYGYTF
TRBV13,TRBJ1-3,.,.,TGTGCCAGCCGAGAGAGGCACTCTGGAAACACCATATATTTT,CASRERHSGNTIYF
TRBV7-3,TRBJ2-1,.,.,TGTGCCAGCAGCCCCCTGTGGACAGCCTACAATGAGCAGTTCTTC,CASSPLWTAYNEQFF
TRBV27,TRBJ2-5,.,.,TGTGCCAGCAGTTTATCGGTCCAGGCCCTCCAAGAGACCCAGTACTTC,CASSLSVQALQETQYF
TRBV27,TRBJ2-4,.,.,TGTGCCAGCAGTGACAGGGAGGAAGGTGCCAAAAACATTCAGTACTTC,CASSDREEGAKNIQYF
TRBV4-1,TRBJ1-3,.,.,TGCGCCAGCAGCCAAGACGAGCGGGCGGGCTCTGGAAACACCATATATTTT,CASSQDERAGSGNTIYF
TRBV28,TRBJ1-2,.,.,TGTGCCACCGGTAAACAGGTCTCGGGCTACACCTTC,CATGKQVSGYTF
TRBV2,TRBJ2-7,.,TRBD1,TGTGCCAGCAGTGTTTACCAACGACAGGGAAGCTCCTACGAGCAGTACTTC,CASSVYQRQGSSYEQYF
TRBV6-1,TRBJ1-2,.,TRBD1,TGTGCCAGCAGGGACAGGGGGGGAGCTAACTATGGCTACACCTTC,CASRDRGGANYGYTF
TRBV14,TRBJ2-1,.,.,TGTGCCAGCTCTCGGGGCGGGATTCTACCCAATGAGCAGTTCTTC,CASSRGGILPNEQFF
TRBV5-4,TRBJ1-5,.,.,TGTGCCAGCAGCCTAGACAGCAATCAGCCCCAGCATTTT,CASSLDSNQPQHF
TRBV11-3,TRBJ1-3,.,.,TGTGCCAGCAGCTTAGACCTTGGAAACACCATATATTTT,CASSLDLGNTIYF
TRBV7-8,TRBJ2-3,once,.,TGTGCCAGCAGCTTCAGGGGTTCCAACACAGATACGCAGTATTTT,CASSFRGSNTDTQYF
TRBV6-1,TRBJ1-4,.,TRBD1,TGTGCCAGCAGTGTTGCGTTAGGACAGGGGGATGAAAAACTGTTTTTT,CASSVALGQGDEKLFF
TRBV5-1,TRBJ2-2,.,.,TGCGCCAGCAGCTTGACCAGGGCTGCCGGGGAGCTGTTTTTT,CASSLTRAAGELFF
TRBV4-1,TRBJ2-4,.,.,TGCGCCAGCAGCCAAGATCCGGGGGAGTACATTCAGTACTTC,CASSQDPGEYIQYF
TRBV28,TRBJ1-5,.,TRBD1,TGTGCCATCCAGACGAACAGGGGGGTTTTGCCCCAGCATTTT,CAIQTNRGVLPQHF
TRBV7-8,TRBJ1-5,.,TRBD1,TGTGCCAGCAGCTCAAGGACAGGACCTAGCAATCAGCCCCAGCATTTT,CASSSRTGPSNQPQHF
TRBV5-1,TRBJ2-5,.,TRBD1,TGCGCCAGCAGCTTACAAGACAGGGGAAGGGGAGAGACCCAGTACTTC,CASSLQDRGRGETQYF
TRBV27,TRBJ2-3,.,.,TGTGCCAGCAGTTTAGGGACATACACAGATACGCAGTATTTT,CASSLGTYTDTQYF
TRBV2,TRBJ2-3,.,TRBD2,TGTGCCAGCAGTTCGGGAGGGCCTATGGATACGCAGTATTTT,CASSSGGPMDTQYF
TRBV30,TRBJ2-7,.,.,TGTGCCTGGAGTGTTTTGTCTTGGGCTGGCGAGCAGTACTTC,CAWSVLSWAGEQYF
TRBV10-2,TRBJ2-3,few,.,TGCGCCAGCAGTCAGGGGGGCATCACAGATACGCAGTATTTT,CASSQGGITDTQYF
TRBV5-8,TRBJ2-3,.,.,TGTGCCAGCAGCTTCGGACAGAGCACAGATACGCAGTATTTT,CASSFGQSTDTQYF
TRBV14,TRBJ1-1,.,TRBD1,TGTGCCAGCAGCTTGACAGGGATTGCTGAAGCTTTCTTT,CASSLTGIAEAFF
TRBV6-5,TRBJ1-1,.,TRBD1,TGTGCCAGCAGCCTGACAGGGACCGGAGACACTGAAGCTTTCTTT,CASSLTGTGDTEAFF